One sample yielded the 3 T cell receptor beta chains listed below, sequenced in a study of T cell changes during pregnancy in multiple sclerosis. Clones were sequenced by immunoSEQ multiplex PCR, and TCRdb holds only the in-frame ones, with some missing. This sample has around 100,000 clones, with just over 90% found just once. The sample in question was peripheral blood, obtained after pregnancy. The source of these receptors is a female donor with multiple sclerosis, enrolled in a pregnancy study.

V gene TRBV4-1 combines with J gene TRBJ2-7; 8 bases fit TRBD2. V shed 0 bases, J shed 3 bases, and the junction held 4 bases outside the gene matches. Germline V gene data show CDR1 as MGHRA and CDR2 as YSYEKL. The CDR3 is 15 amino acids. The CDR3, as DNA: TGCGCCAGCAGCCAAGAGTTCGGGGGGGGCTACGAGCAGTACTTC. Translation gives CASSQEFGGGYEQYF.

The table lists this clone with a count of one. CDR3 nucleotide sequence: TGTGCCAGCAGTCCGGGTGTGAATTCACCCCTCCACTTT. This sequence encodes CASSPGVNSPLHF. The chain joins TRBV6-5 to TRBJ1-6; D gene unclear. V shed 5 bases and J shed 7 bases, with 9 bases lying between them. Germline values: CDR1 MNHEY, CDR2 SVGAGI. The CDR3 length is 13 residues.

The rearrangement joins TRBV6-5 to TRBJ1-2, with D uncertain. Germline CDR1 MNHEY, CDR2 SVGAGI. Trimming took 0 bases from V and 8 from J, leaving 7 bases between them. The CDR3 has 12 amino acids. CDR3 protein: CASSYSGRGYTF. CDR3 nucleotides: TGTGCCAGCAGTTACTCGGGCCGCGGCTACACCTTC.